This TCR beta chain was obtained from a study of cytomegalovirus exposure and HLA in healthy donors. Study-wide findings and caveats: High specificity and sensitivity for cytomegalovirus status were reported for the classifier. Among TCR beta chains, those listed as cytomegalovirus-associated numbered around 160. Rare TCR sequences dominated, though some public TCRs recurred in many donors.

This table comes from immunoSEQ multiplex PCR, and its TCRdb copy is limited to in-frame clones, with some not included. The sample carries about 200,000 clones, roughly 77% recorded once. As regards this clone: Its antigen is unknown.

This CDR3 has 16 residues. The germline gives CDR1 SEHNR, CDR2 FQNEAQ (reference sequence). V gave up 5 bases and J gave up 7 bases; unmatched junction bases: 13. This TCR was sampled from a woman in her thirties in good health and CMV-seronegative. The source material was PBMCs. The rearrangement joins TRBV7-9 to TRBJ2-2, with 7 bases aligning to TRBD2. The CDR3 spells CASSPLGGAGDGELFF. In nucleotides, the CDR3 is TGTGCCAGCAGCCCATTGGGCGGTGCGGGGGACGGGGAGCTGTTTTTT.